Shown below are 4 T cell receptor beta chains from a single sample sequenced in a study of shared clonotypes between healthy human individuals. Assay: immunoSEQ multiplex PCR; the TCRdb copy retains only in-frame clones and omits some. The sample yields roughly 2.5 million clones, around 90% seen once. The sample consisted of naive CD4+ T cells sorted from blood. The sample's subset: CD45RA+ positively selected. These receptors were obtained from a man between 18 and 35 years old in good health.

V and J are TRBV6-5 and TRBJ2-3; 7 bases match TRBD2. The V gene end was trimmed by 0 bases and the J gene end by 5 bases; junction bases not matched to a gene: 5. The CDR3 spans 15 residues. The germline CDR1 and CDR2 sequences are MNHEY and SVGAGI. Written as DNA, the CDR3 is TGTGCCAGCAGTTACTCGGGGATAGCGGGAGATACGCAGTATTTT. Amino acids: CASSYSGIAGDTQYF.

CDR3 residues: CASRPPGGQGTGELFF. CDR3 in DNA: TGCGCCAGCAGACCCCCAGGGGGTCAGGGCACCGGGGAGCTGTTTTTT. The chain combines TRBV5-1 with TRBJ2-2, with 7 bases identical to TRBD1. The CDR3 sequence is 16 residues long. The germline CDR1 and CDR2 sequences are SGHRS and YFSETQ. Losses at the gene ends were 5 bases for V and 4 bases for J; bases not matched to a gene: 11. Looking up the rest from reference TRBV5-1 and TRBJ2-2 gives the full variable domain: KAGVTQTPRYLIKTRGQQVTLSCSPISGHRSVSWYQQTPGQGLQFLFEYFSETQRNKGNFPGRFSGRQFSNSRSEMNVSTLELGDSALYLCASRPPGGQGTGELFFGEGSRLTVL.

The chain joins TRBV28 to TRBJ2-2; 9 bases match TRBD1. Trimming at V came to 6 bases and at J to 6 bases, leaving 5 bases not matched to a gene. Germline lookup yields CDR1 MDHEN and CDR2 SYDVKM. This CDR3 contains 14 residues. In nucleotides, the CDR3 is TGTGCCAGCAGCCACGGGACAGGGCCCGGGGAGCTGTTTTTT. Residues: CASSHGTGPGELFF.

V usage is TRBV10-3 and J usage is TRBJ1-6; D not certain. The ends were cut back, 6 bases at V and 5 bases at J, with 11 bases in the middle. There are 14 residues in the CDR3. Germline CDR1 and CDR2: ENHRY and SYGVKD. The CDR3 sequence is CAIRGRQDNSPLHF. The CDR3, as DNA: TGTGCCATCAGGGGAAGACAAGATAATTCACCCCTCCACTTT.